This T cell receptor (beta chain) was retrieved from a study of blood T cells in healthy people across ages. Broader study findings: TCR beta diversity per million T cells fell roughly linearly with age.

At least ten counts were recorded for this clonotype. Antigen unknown. CDR1 and CDR2 from the germline V gene are MNHEY and SVGAGI. This CDR3 is 16 amino acids long. Trimming left V 2 bases short and J 5 bases short, with 18 bases between. Primers used in a second PCR of about 7 to 11 cycles were a sample-barcoded 5' primer and a J-beta primer mix. One entry per CDR3 protein results from TCRdb running MiXCR on the 5' RACE reads. This repertoire shows over 550,000 distinct CDR3 sequences, about 28% found once; its top ten account for 15% to 18%. The sample consisted of blood. This receptor was taken from a woman of 80 years or more in good health. This chain joins TRBV6-5 and TRBJ1-2; D gene ambiguous. The CDR3 DNA reads TGTGCCAGCAGTTACGATCGGCAACCGAGGGAATATGGCTACACCTTC. Protein product: CASSYDRQPREYGYTF.